This T cell receptor (beta chain) was captured in a study of cytomegalovirus exposure and HLA in healthy donors. Overall study: The 120 validation repertoires, a later analysis reported, used the same platform as the approximately 700 first-cohort repertoires.

Germline V lookup: CDR1 SGHRS, CDR2 YFSETQ. V was clipped by 4 bases and J by 4 bases, with 17 bases between them. The CDR3 is 15 residues long. Here immunoSEQ multiplex PCR was the method, and the copy in TCRdb shows in-frame clones only, minus some. The sample contains some 170,000 clones, approximately 96% of which appear only once. The chain is built from TRBV5-1 and TRBJ1-2, with D possibly TRBD1 on 5 matching bases. The specimen was PBMCs. The clonotype comes from a woman aged 18-29 years in good health and CMV-seronegative. CDR3 protein: CASSAEAGSAYGYTF. The CDR3 bases are TGCGCCAGCAGCGCAGAAGCAGGGTCCGCCTATGGCTACACCTTC.